Below, one T cell receptor (beta chain) is given with its context. No antigen is known for it. Sequencing used immunoSEQ multiplex PCR; TCRdb keeps in-frame clones, though not all of them. The sample carries 250,000 to 300,000 clones, around 85% recorded once. This record belongs to a study of cytomegalovirus exposure and HLA in healthy donors. General study points: Specificity for CMV antigens was confirmed in vitro for a few of the CMV-associated chains.

This receptor was taken from a woman in her late teens or twenties in good health and CMV-seronegative. Sequencing was carried out using PBMCs.

The DNA for the CDR3 is TGTGCCAGCAGTCCGAGGGTATACACCGGGGAGCTGTTTTTT. Translated, it gives CASSPRVYTGELFF. The V and J genes are TRBV11-3 and TRBJ2-2, with TRBD2 as a possible D gene (5 bases). This CDR3 is 14 amino acids long. CDR1 SGHNT and CDR2 YENEEA come from the germline V gene. The ends were cut back, 6 bases at V and 3 bases at J, with 11 bases in the middle.